Below, 9 T cell receptor beta chains from the same sample are listed, as sequenced in a study of patients and donors after allogeneic stem cell transplantation. TCRdb ran MiXCR on the RT-PCR reads and lists one entry per CDR3 protein. The top ten hold roughly 6% of the sample, which has about a million distinct CDR3 sequences, approximately 19% seen once. What was sequenced was blood, either unsorted or a sorted T cell fraction (not recorded which). These receptors all come from a human donor who was either an allogeneic HSCT recipient or a stem cell or donor lymphocyte infusion donor (not recorded which). It is not recorded whose cells these are; they may come from a transplant donor.

The chain links TRBV5-6 to TRBJ1-5; a possible D gene is TRBD1 (5 bases). This CDR3 is built from 13 residues. CDR1 SGHDT and CDR2 YYEEEE come from the germline V gene. The V end lost 5 bases, the J end lost 7 bases, and 13 bases lay between the germline ends. CDR3 loop: CASRPWGTQPQHF. CDR3 in DNA: TGTGCCAGCAGACCTTGGGGGACCCAGCCCCAGCATTTT.

This clonotype was counted a few times. The rearrangement joins TRBV2 to TRBJ2-3; D might be TRBD2 (6 bases). The CDR3 is 15 residues long. Germline-derived CDR1 and CDR2 are SNHLY and FYNNEI. V lost 6 bases, J lost 3 bases, and 16 bases lay in between. The CDR3 coding sequence is TGTGCCAGCAGAGCCACTAGCTCAGGGACAGATACGCAGTATTTT. Translating gives CASRATSSGTDTQYF.

This clonotype has a handful of counts. The chain is built from TRBV5-8 and TRBJ1-5; 10 nucleotides match TRBD1. V gave up 4 bases and J gave up 4 bases; unmatched junction bases: 8. Germline loops: CDR1 SGHTS, CDR2 YDEGEE. CDR3 length: 16 amino acids. Here the CDR3 reads CASSASGTGVNQPQHF. CDR3 DNA: TGTGCCAGCAGCGCGAGTGGGACAGGGGTTAATCAGCCCCAGCATTTT.

This chain uses TRBV20-1 with TRBJ2-5; 9 nucleotides line up with TRBD2. The ends lost 3 bases at V and 2 bases at J; junction bases unmatched: 4. Germline V gene data show CDR1 as DFQATT and CDR2 as SNEGSKA (reference sequence). The CDR3 contains 14 residues. CDR3 amino acids: CSASYTSGQETQYF. CDR3 nucleotide sequence: TGCAGTGCTAGCTACACTAGCGGGCAAGAGACCCAGTACTTC.

Only a few counts were recorded for this clonotype. The V call is TRBV2, the J call TRBJ2-1; TRBD2 matches at 8 bases. The trim removed 3 bases at V and 7 bases at J, leaving 5 bases unmatched. In germline, CDR1 is SNHLY, CDR2 FYNNEI. This CDR3 spans 14 amino acids. The CDR3 DNA reads as TGTGCCAGCAGTGATGACGGGGGGGCGAATGAGCAGTTCTTC. The encoded protein is CASSDDGGANEQFF.

This clonotype came up a few times. The chain is built from TRBV12-3 or TRBV12-4 and TRBJ2-7, with 7 positions matching TRBD1. Germline trimming cut 6 bases from V and 1 base from J; bases unmatched to any gene: 9. This CDR3 region has 15 residues. CDR3 DNA sequence: TGTGCCAGCAGCCCTGAGACAGGGATATCCTACGAGCAGTACTTC. Translated: CASSPETGISYEQYF.

This chain connects TRBV6-5 to TRBJ2-1; D is perhaps TRBD2 (5 bases). Trimming left V 6 bases short and J 7 bases short, with 7 bases between. The CDR3 is 11 amino acids. The germline V gene has CDR1 MNHEY and CDR2 SVGAGI. The CDR3 spells CASRRANEQFF. CDR3 sequence (DNA): TGTGCCAGCAGGAGGGCTAATGAGCAGTTCTTC.

This clonotype appeared a few times. The chain couples TRBV27 to TRBJ2-3; no reliable D call. Looked up from germline, CDR1 is MNHEY and CDR2 is SMNVEV (reference sequence). This CDR3 region has 14 residues. The ends were cut back, 8 bases at V and 4 bases at J, with 16 bases in the middle. The CDR3 reads CASHKRVDADTQYF. The CDR3 coding sequence is TGTGCCAGCCATAAGAGAGTTGATGCAGATACGCAGTATTTT.

This clonotype was counted once. The gene calls are TRBV7-9 and TRBJ2-1; the D gene is possibly TRBD2 (6 bases). CDR3 length equals 16 residues. Germline lookup yields CDR1 SEHNR and CDR2 FQNEAQ (reference sequence). The V end lost 3 bases, the J end lost 2 bases, and 14 bases lay between the germline ends. The CDR3 region is CASSFGLAAPYNEQFF. The CDR3 nucleotides read TGTGCCAGCAGCTTCGGATTAGCGGCCCCCTACAATGAGCAGTTCTTC.